This T cell receptor beta chain appears in the sequencing data of a study of cytomegalovirus exposure and HLA in healthy donors. Study-wide findings and caveats: There were several of the most significant clusters that appeared linked to common viral pathogens in a later analysis.

Germline V lookup: CDR1 MGHRA, CDR2 YSYEKL. The CDR3 length is 17 residues. The V and J ends lost 3 bases and 0 bases respectively, with 12 bases between them. PCR amplification relied on 60 Vbeta primers (plus 13 Jbeta primers). TCRdb keeps only in-frame clones here, not all; method: immunoSEQ multiplex PCR. The sample records around 100,000 clones, 75% to 85% being singletons. Turning to this clone: The antigen is not known.

The J gene is TRBJ2-6, the V gene TRBV4-1; possible D gene TRBD1, 5 bases. The origin of this receptor is a woman in her 50s in good health and CMV-seropositive. Source material: PBMCs. CDR3 coding DNA: TGCGCCAGCAGCCAGGGGCAGGGTCCCTCTGGGGCCAACGTCCTGACTTTC. Translation gives CASSQGQGPSGANVLTF.